These T cell receptor beta chains were read from a single sample in a study of blood T cells in healthy people across ages. TCRdb fed the 5' RACE reads into MiXCR, producing one record per CDR3 protein. The sample gives under 2 million distinct CDR3 sequences, roughly 30% of which show up once; 11% is in the top ten. Sequencing was performed on blood. These receptors were collected from a woman between 25 and 40 years old in good health. The CDR3 runs from the conserved cysteine through the conserved F or W. Fields, in order: CDR3 protein, CDR3 DNA, J gene, V gene, D gene, clone size. A D gene is named only where the DNA matches it firmly. For some rows the clone size is stated as once, few or many, or as a class when expanded; others skip it.

CDR3 protein: CATSLSQLDTDTQYF
CDR3 DNA: TGTGCCACCAGCTTGAGCCAGTTAGACACAGATACGCAGTATTTT
J gene: TRBJ2-3
V gene: TRBV15
D gene: -
clone size: -

CDR3 protein: CASSLAGAGATYEQYF
CDR3 DNA: TGCGCCAGCAGCTTGGCCGGGGCGGGGGCGACCTACGAGCAGTACTTC
J gene: TRBJ2-7
V gene: TRBV5-1
D gene: -
clone size: few

CDR3 protein: CASSHPDSVGNTEAFF
CDR3 DNA: TGTGCCAGCAGTCACCCGGACAGTGTTGGGAACACTGAAGCTTTCTTT
J gene: TRBJ1-1
V gene: TRBV6-1
D gene: -
clone size: -

CDR3 protein: CASSEEGGGQYF
CDR3 DNA: TGTGCCAGCAGCGAAGAGGGCGGGGGGCAGTATTTT
J gene: TRBJ2-3
V gene: TRBV13
D gene: TRBD2
clone size: few

CDR3 protein: CASSLMAVSLADTQYF
CDR3 DNA: TGTGCCAGCAGTTTAATGGCAGTTTCTTTGGCAGATACGCAGTATTTT
J gene: TRBJ2-3
V gene: TRBV27
D gene: -
clone size: few

CDR3 protein: CASSQERGNGYTF
CDR3 DNA: TGCGCCAGCAGCCAAGAAAGGGGGAATGGCTACACCTTC
J gene: TRBJ1-2
V gene: TRBV4-1
D gene: -
clone size: -

CDR3 protein: CASSLWTSGIGNEQFF
CDR3 DNA: TGTGCCAGCAGCCTTTGGACTAGCGGGATTGGCAATGAGCAGTTCTTC
J gene: TRBJ2-1
V gene: TRBV3-1
D gene: TRBD2
clone size: -

CDR3 protein: CANSSFFFYEQYF
CDR3 DNA: TGTGCCAACAGCTCCTTCTTTTTCTACGAGCAGTACTTC
J gene: TRBJ2-7
V gene: TRBV12-3/TRBV12-4
D gene: -
clone size: -

CDR3 protein: CSPTGDRNTEAFF
CDR3 DNA: TGCAGCCCGACAGGGGATAGGAACACTGAAGCTTTCTTT
J gene: TRBJ1-1
V gene: TRBV20-1
D gene: TRBD1
clone size: -

CDR3 protein: CSARGEAGEQYF
CDR3 DNA: TGCAGTGCTAGAGGGGAGGCCGGGGAGCAGTACTTC
J gene: TRBJ2-7
V gene: TRBV20-1
D gene: -
clone size: few

CDR3 protein: CSARDAGGSGDEQFF
CDR3 DNA: TGCAGTGCTAGAGATGCTGGAGGGAGTGGCGATGAGCAGTTCTTC
J gene: TRBJ2-1
V gene: TRBV20-1
D gene: -
clone size: -

CDR3 protein: CSARDGGTAMSGYTF
CDR3 DNA: TGCAGTGCTAGAGATGGCGGGACGGCGATGTCCGGCTACACCTTC
J gene: TRBJ1-2
V gene: TRBV20-1
D gene: -
clone size: -

CDR3 protein: CASSSTGSGGNEQFF
CDR3 DNA: TGTGCCAGCAGCTCGACAGGGTCGGGGGGCAATGAGCAGTTCTTC
J gene: TRBJ2-1
V gene: TRBV3-1
D gene: -
clone size: few

CDR3 protein: CAWSWAGSSYEQYF
CDR3 DNA: TGTGCCTGGAGTTGGGCAGGGAGCTCCTACGAGCAGTACTTC
J gene: TRBJ2-7
V gene: TRBV30
D gene: -
clone size: once

CDR3 protein: CASSLVPGQSSYNGQFF
CDR3 DNA: TGTGCCAGCAGCTTAGTGCCAGGGCAGAGCTCCTACAATGGGCAGTTCTTC
J gene: TRBJ2-1
V gene: TRBV7-6
D gene: -
clone size: -

CDR3 protein: CACSLRESRRADTQYF
CDR3 DNA: TGTGCCTGCAGCTTAAGGGAGTCCCGCCGTGCAGATACGCAGTATTTT
J gene: TRBJ2-3
V gene: TRBV13
D gene: -
clone size: -

CDR3 protein: CATSDPTGVGGYTF
CDR3 DNA: TGTGCCACCAGTGATCCGACGGGGGTAGGAGGCTACACCTTC
J gene: TRBJ1-2
V gene: TRBV24-1
D gene: -
clone size: once

CDR3 protein: CASSLEGGPISYEQYF
CDR3 DNA: TGTGCCAGCAGCTTAGAGGGGGGTCCCATCTCCTACGAGCAGTACTTC
J gene: TRBJ2-7
V gene: TRBV7-6
D gene: -
clone size: few

CDR3 protein: CASKGSGYEQYF
CDR3 DNA: TGCGCCAGCAAGGGATCCGGTTACGAGCAGTACTTC
J gene: TRBJ2-7
V gene: TRBV6-2/TRBV6-3
D gene: -
clone size: many

CDR3 protein: CASSSRGRTSSYNEQFF
CDR3 DNA: TGTGCCAGCAGCTCCCGGGGGCGAACTTCCTCCTACAATGAGCAGTTCTTC
J gene: TRBJ2-1
V gene: TRBV7-2
D gene: -
clone size: few